Each of the 27 T cell receptor beta chains below was sequenced from the same sample in a study of beta chain features in type 1 diabetes. Whole-study results and caveats: TCRB CDR3s from Type 1 diabetes patients were moderately but significantly shorter in all four CD4+ subsets.

These TCRs are of unknown antigen specificity. The entirety of the isolated RNA underwent reverse transcription, so expressed TCRB transcripts were sequenced. The assay was immunoSEQ multiplex PCR, and TCRdb's table has in-frame clones only and misses some. The sample carries some 150,000 clones, roughly 9% recorded once. The sample was central memory CD4+ T cells from blood. The receptors here all came from a woman aged 25 to 39 with type 1 diabetes.

V is TRBV5-1 and J is TRBJ2-1, with 14 bases identical to TRBD2. CDR1 and CDR2 (germline): SGHRS, YFSETQ. J gave up 8 bases and V 4 bases, and 8 bases lay outside the gene matches. There are 16 residues in the CDR3. The CDR3 region is CASSLGLAGGRYEQFF. In DNA, the CDR3 is TGCGCCAGCAGCCTCGGACTAGCGGGAGGTCGATATGAGCAGTTCTTC.

This clone was counted only a few times. This chain uses TRBV19 with TRBJ2-7; D uncertain. The CDR3 length is 12 residues. V lost 10 bases to trimming and J lost 6 bases, with 16 bases between them. Germline CDR1 is LNHDA and CDR2 is SQIVND (reference sequence). CDR3: CATDAGVSEQYF. CDR3 DNA sequence: TGTGCCACAGACGCAGGTGTGAGCGAGCAGTACTTC.

This clone was seen more than once but under ten times. The rearrangement uses TRBV7-9 and TRBJ1-2, with D perhaps matching TRBD1 (5 bases). From germline, CDR1 is SEHNR and CDR2 FQNEAQ (reference sequence). V was shortened by 5 bases and J by 3 bases, with 22 bases between the two germline ends. CDR3 length equals 17 residues. CDR3 amino acids: CASSRGEGRREDYGYTF. The CDR3 DNA sequence: TGTGCCAGCAGCCGCGGCGAGGGACGACGGGAGGACTATGGCTACACCTTC.

This clone was seen a handful of times. The chain couples TRBV4-1 to TRBJ2-5, with 9 bases fitting TRBD2. The CDR3 extends over 15 amino acids. V was pared by 4 bases and J by 4 bases, with 7 bases of the junction left unmatched. CDR1 is MGHRA and CDR2 is YSYEKL in the germline V gene. The CDR3 DNA reads as TGCGCCAGCAGCCCGCAAGGGACTAGCCCAGAGACCCAGTACTTC. The encoded protein is CASSPQGTSPETQYF.

This clone occurred a few times. V gene TRBV29-1 combines with J gene TRBJ1-2; unclear D gene. This CDR3 spans 12 amino acids. The germline V gene has CDR1 SQVTM and CDR2 ANQGSEA. The ends were cut back, 2 bases at V and 6 bases at J, with 10 bases in the middle. The CDR3 sequence is CSVERTGNGYTF. CDR3 nucleotides: TGCAGCGTTGAACGGACTGGTAATGGCTACACCTTC.

Worth noting for this clone: This specimen includes other DNA sequences encoding the same CDR3. The chain carries TRBV27 and TRBJ2-7, with D possibly TRBD1 on 6 matching bases. Trimming took 5 bases from V and 0 from J, leaving 8 bases between them. CDR3 length equals 13 residues. The V gene's germline CDR1 is MNHEY and CDR2 SMNVEV (reference sequence). The CDR3 region has the DNA TGTGCCAGCAGTCCAGGGGACTCCTACGAGCAGTACTTC. As protein: CASSPGDSYEQYF.

This clone was seen only a few times. This chain joins TRBV28 and TRBJ2-5, with 10 nucleotides matching TRBD2. The CDR3 contains 14 residues. Germline CDR1 MDHEN, CDR2 SYDVKM. V shed 5 bases, J shed 3 bases, and the junction held 3 bases outside the gene matches. The CDR3 here is CASSKSGREETQYF. Written as DNA, the CDR3 is TGTGCCAGCAGTAAAAGCGGGAGGGAAGAGACCCAGTACTTC.

This clone has more than one count but fewer than ten. V usage is TRBV27 and J usage is TRBJ2-7; D is undetermined. The CDR3 has 12 residues. The germline gives CDR1 MNHEY, CDR2 SMNVEV (reference sequence). V lost 6 bases and J lost 1, with 7 bases in between. The DNA for the CDR3 is TGTGCCAGCAGGACTCCTTCCTACGAGCAGTACTTC. Translation gives CASRTPSYEQYF.

The V call is TRBV5-1, the J call TRBJ2-5, with 7 nucleotides matching TRBD2. Germline trimming cut 1 base from V and 1 base from J; bases unmatched to any gene: 7. CDR3 length equals 16 residues. The V gene's germline CDR1 is SGHRS and CDR2 YFSETQ. CDR3 in DNA: TGCGCCAGCAGCTTGTCCAGGGAGGGGTTCCAAGAGACCCAGTACTTC. It yields the protein CASSLSREGFQETQYF.

This clone came up a few times. This chain links TRBV5-4 with TRBJ1-1, with a weak D call TRBD1 (6 bases). Trimming left V 4 bases short and J 1 base short, with 11 bases between. This CDR3 is built from 14 residues. Germline loops: CDR1 SGHNT, CDR2 YYREEE (reference sequence). CDR3 residues: CASSQMGQNTEAFF. The CDR3 DNA is TGTGCCAGCAGCCAAATGGGACAGAACACTGAAGCTTTCTTT.

The chain joins TRBV6-6 to TRBJ1-5, with TRBD1 matching 7 bases. Germline V CDR1 and CDR2: MNHNY, SVGAGI (reference sequence). This CDR3 is built from 15 residues. V lost 3 bases, J lost 4 bases, and 6 bases stayed unmatched. The CDR3 region is CASSYLGGGNQPQHF. The CDR3 DNA reads TGTGCCAGCAGTTATTTAGGGGGCGGTAATCAGCCCCAGCATTTT.

The chain carries TRBV28 and TRBJ1-2, with 8 positions matching TRBD1. Germline trimming cut 7 bases from V and 4 bases from J; bases unmatched to any gene: 5. This CDR3 region has 13 residues. Germline V lookup: CDR1 MDHEN, CDR2 SYDVKM. This chain's CDR3 is CASTTTGVYGYTF. CDR3 nucleotide sequence: TGTGCCAGCACCACGACAGGGGTCTATGGCTACACCTTC.

The chain is built from TRBV14 and TRBJ2-3; 9 nucleotides match TRBD2. Germline CDR1 SGHDN, CDR2 FVKESK. This CDR3 region has 15 residues. J was trimmed by 3 bases and V by 0 bases; bases with no gene match: 1. The CDR3 region is CASSQDLAGTDTQYF. Here the CDR3 DNA reads TGTGCCAGCAGCCAAGATCTAGCGGGGACAGATACGCAGTATTTT. Complete variable domain (other parts from reference TRBV14 and TRBJ2-3): EAGVTQFPSHSVIEKGQTVTLRCDPISGHDNLYWYRRVMGKEIKFLLHFVKESKQDESGMPNNRFLAERTGGTYSTLKVQPAELEDSGVYFCASSQDLAGTDTQYFGPGTRLTVL.

This clone was seen a handful of times. The rearrangement links TRBV5-1 to TRBJ2-2; 7 positions agree with TRBD1. The germline CDR1 and CDR2 sequences are SGHRS and YFSETQ. Losses at the gene ends were 5 bases for V and 0 bases for J; bases not matched to a gene: 7. CDR3 length: 16 amino acids. CDR3 in DNA: TGCGCCAGCAGGCCTGAGGGGGCCGCGAACACCGGGGAGCTGTTTTTT. Translated: CASRPEGAANTGELFF.

This clone was recorded a few times. The V and J genes are TRBV29-1 and TRBJ2-7, with D possibly being TRBD1 (7 bases). CDR3 size: 14 residues. Germline loops: CDR1 SQVTM, CDR2 ANQGSEA. Trimming removed 4 bases at V and 7 bases at J, with 20 bases between. As DNA, the CDR3 is TGCAGCGTTGTCGTCGGAGCCCCAGGGGGGGAGCAGTACTTC. This translates into CSVVVGAPGGEQYF.

This chain uses TRBV30 with TRBJ1-4, with 7 positions matching TRBD1. V lost 0 bases, J lost 6 bases, and 4 bases stayed unmatched. CDR1 is GTSNPN and CDR2 is SVGIG in the germline V gene (reference sequence). The CDR3 is 14 amino acids. CDR3 bases: TGTGCCTGGAGTGTAGGACAGGTAGATGAAAAACTGTTTTTT. Translation gives CAWSVGQVDEKLFF.

The chain combines TRBV29-1 with TRBJ2-7; D is perhaps TRBD2 (5 bases). V lost 2 bases, J lost 6 bases, and 14 bases lay in between. This CDR3 is 13 amino acids long. Germline V gene lookup returns CDR1 SQVTM and CDR2 ANQGSEA. The CDR3 sequence is CSVEYEGFGEQYF. The CDR3, as DNA: TGCAGCGTTGAATATGAGGGATTCGGCGAGCAGTACTTC.

The genes are TRBV7-9 and TRBJ2-5; 7 nucleotides agree with TRBD1. V was clipped by 5 bases and J by 2 bases; unmatched bases: 8. CDR1 and CDR2 (germline): SEHNR, FQNEAQ (reference sequence). The CDR3 contains 15 residues. The DNA for the CDR3 is TGTGCCAGCAGCGAAACTCCGGGACAGCAAGAGACCCAGTACTTC. It translates to CASSETPGQQETQYF.

The chain employs TRBV5-6 and TRBJ2-2; D perhaps matches TRBD1 (6 bases). Germline values: CDR1 SGHDT, CDR2 YYEEEE. The CDR3 contains 15 residues. V shed 4 bases and J shed 5 bases, with 15 bases lying between them. The CDR3 DNA reads as TGTGCCAGCAGCATTCGACAGGCCGGGACCGGGGAGCTGTTTTTT. It yields the protein CASSIRQAGTGELFF.

The chain employs TRBV9 and TRBJ1-2; TRBD1 agrees at 9 bases. V shed 0 bases and J 6 bases; nucleotides not matched to a gene: 3. CDR1 SGDLS and CDR2 YYNGEE come from the germline V gene. The CDR3 is 14 amino acids. CDR3 nucleotide sequence: TGTGCCAGCAGCGTAGGGGACAGGGTTCATGGCTACACCTTC. It codes for CASSVGDRVHGYTF.

This clone was counted between two and nine times. This sequence joins TRBV6-1 and TRBJ2-3, with D possibly TRBD1 on 5 matching bases. Germline V gene sequence: CDR1 MNHNS, CDR2 SASEGT. The CDR3 spans 15 residues. Trimming shortened V by 2 bases and J by 2 bases, and 11 bases separated the two germline ends. CDR3 in DNA: TGTGCCAGCAGTGAAATCATGGGGCACACAGATACGCAGTATTTT. It translates to CASSEIMGHTDTQYF.

This clone has a single count. The V and J genes are TRBV4-2 and TRBJ1-1; no clear D gene. CDR1 is LGHNA, CDR2 YNFKEQ, per germline. The CDR3 spans 16 residues. V gave up 1 base and J gave up 1 base, with 13 bases separating them. The CDR3 region is CASSQGRSYPNTEAFF. CDR3 bases: TGTGCCAGCAGCCAAGGGAGGTCATACCCGAACACTGAAGCTTTCTTT.

This sequence joins TRBV6-5 and TRBJ1-5, with a possible D match to TRBD1 (5 bases). V lost 6 bases, J lost 9 bases, and 18 bases lay in between. In germline, CDR1 is MNHEY, CDR2 SVGAGI. The CDR3 spans 14 residues. CDR3 sequence reads: CASSPTRQIRPQHF. As DNA, the CDR3 is TGTGCCAGCAGCCCGACACGACAGATTCGGCCCCAGCATTTT.

This clone was recorded a few times. V and J are TRBV30 and TRBJ1-2; TRBD1 matches 8 bases. From germline, CDR1 is GTSNPN and CDR2 SVGIG (reference sequence). This CDR3 has 13 residues. J gave up 4 bases and V 3 bases, and 4 bases lay outside the gene matches. The CDR3 coding sequence is TGTGCCTGGAGCGCCGGGACAGGCTATGGCTACACCTTC. As protein: CAWSAGTGYGYTF. The variable domain in full, completed from reference TRBV30 and TRBJ1-2, reads SQTIHQWPATLVQPVGSPLSLECTVEGTSNPNLYWYRQAAGRGLQLLFYSVGIGQISSEVPQNLSASRPQDRQFILSSKKLLLSDSGFYLCAWSAGTGYGYTFGSGTRLTVV.

The chain links TRBV28 to TRBJ2-6, with 9 positions matching TRBD1. Unmatched junction bases numbered 10, after V lost 11 bases and J lost 2 bases. The CDR3 runs 16 residues. The germline gives CDR1 MDHEN, CDR2 SYDVKM. In nucleotides, the CDR3 is TGTGCCGCCCTAACAGGGGGCGCAACTGGGGCCAACGTCCTGACTTTC. It encodes CAALTGGATGANVLTF.

As for this clone: Other DNA sequences in this sample translate to the same CDR3. This rearrangement joins TRBV18 to TRBJ1-1, with TRBD1 matching 7 bases. CDR3 length: 14 residues. Germline values: CDR1 KGHSH, CDR2 LQKENI. Trimming took 2 bases from V and 0 from J; bases not matched to a gene: 0. CDR3 sequence (DNA): TGTGCCAGCTCACCAGACAGGGTGAACACTGAAGCTTTCTTT. It translates to CASSPDRVNTEAFF.

This clone was recorded at least ten times. V usage is TRBV5-5 and J usage is TRBJ1-2; D might be TRBD1 (6 bases). CDR1 and CDR2 from the germline V gene are SGHKS and YYEKEE (reference sequence). The V end was cut by 4 bases, the J end by 3 bases, with 13 bases between. The CDR3 is 14 residues long. CDR3 in DNA: TGTGCCAGCAGCGTAACAGGGATGGACTATGGCTACACCTTC. This sequence encodes CASSVTGMDYGYTF.